This paragraph covers one T cell receptor (beta chain) sequence. The antigen remains unidentified. Per the germline V gene, CDR1 is MGHRA and CDR2 is YSYEKL. This CDR3 region has 19 residues. The trim removed 5 bases at V and 2 bases at J, leaving 14 bases unmatched. The sample is drawn from a study of Tregs in tolerant kidney transplant recipients. Study outcomes and limitations: Few patients were studied, so findings need validation in larger groups. Biological reproducibility was not directly addressed in this study. Tregs expanded with activated donor B cells seemed most donor-specific.

Unstimulated Tregs (CD4+CD25+CD127-) and CD4+CD25- non-Tregs were sorted from PBMCs. Generated by immunoSEQ multiplex PCR, the TCRdb table keeps only in-frame clones and is missing some. The sample holds some 250,000 clones, approximately 84% seen once. The sequence derives from a human donor in good health. The sample comprised CD4+ T cells from blood. The rearrangement uses TRBV4-1 and TRBJ2-7; TRBD2 matches 14 bases. CDR3 nucleotide sequence: TGCGCCAGCAGCTTCCACCCGCCGGGACTAGCGGGAGTAACCTACGAGCAGTACTTC. Translation: CASSFHPPGLAGVTYEQYF.